This T cell receptor (beta chain) was sequenced during a study of CD8 T cells in Susac syndrome. The multiple sclerosis control group consisted of treatment-naive patients whose relapsing-remitting disease, which was either stable or active, fulfilled revised McDonald criteria. CD8+ and CD4+ T cells were negatively isolated; TEMRA cells were FACS-enriched. Roughly 0.5 to 1 ug RNA was reverse transcribed with random hexamers. The authors amplified TCR beta CDR3 across 54 Vbeta and 13 Jbeta using immunoSEQ multiplex PCR. Via MiXCR, TCRdb re-called the immunoSEQ multiplex PCR reads, giving one row per CDR3 protein. The sample lists about 300,000 distinct CDR3 sequences, 85% occurring once. As regards this clonotype: Its target is unknown.

The study, taken as a whole, reports: Acknowledgment was made by the study that its TCR sequencing and HLA analysis involved a relatively small number of individuals.

The sample comprised CD8+ T cells from PBMCs. The sequence derives from a human donor with multiple sclerosis.

The CDR3 DNA follows: TGTGCCAGCAGCTTAGTAGGGCTAGCGGGAGGACGGGAAGAGACCCAGTACTTC. This translates into CASSLVGLAGGREETQYF. V usage is TRBV7-6 and J usage is TRBJ2-5; 11 positions match TRBD2. The J segment lost 3 bases and the V segment lost 1 base, leaving 10 bases of the junction unmatched. The CDR3 is 18 amino acids. Looked up from germline, CDR1 is SGHVS and CDR2 is FNYEAQ.